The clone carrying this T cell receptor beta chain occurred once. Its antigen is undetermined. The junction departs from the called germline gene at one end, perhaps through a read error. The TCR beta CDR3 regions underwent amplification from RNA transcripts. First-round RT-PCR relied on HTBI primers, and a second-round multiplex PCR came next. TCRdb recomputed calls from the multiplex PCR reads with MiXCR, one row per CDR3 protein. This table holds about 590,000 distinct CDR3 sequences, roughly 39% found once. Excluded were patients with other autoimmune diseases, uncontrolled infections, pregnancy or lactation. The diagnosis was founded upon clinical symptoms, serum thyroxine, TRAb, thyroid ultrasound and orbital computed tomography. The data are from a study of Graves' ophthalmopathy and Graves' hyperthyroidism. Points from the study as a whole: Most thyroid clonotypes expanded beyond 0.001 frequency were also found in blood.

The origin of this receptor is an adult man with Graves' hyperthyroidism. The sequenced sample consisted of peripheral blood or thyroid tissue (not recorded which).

CDR3 region: CASEGVSNSPPHF. CDR3 bases: TGTGCCAGCGAGGGGGTATCAAATTCACCCCCCCACTTT. The rearrangement links TRBV2 to TRBJ1-6, with D possibly matching TRBD1 (6 bases). Germline V gives CDR1 SNHLY, CDR2 FYNNEI. The CDR3 runs 13 residues.